This T cell receptor (beta chain) is from a study of shared clonotypes between healthy human individuals. Every subset's genomic DNA went evenly onto several immunoSEQ plates. Method: immunoSEQ multiplex PCR; TCRdb's copy keeps in-frame clones and lacks some. Of about 2.1 million clones detected, roughly 91% appear once; the ten largest clones hold 1.5% to 2%. Only CD45RO-negative cells positively selected for CCR7 counted as naive CD8 cells, so terminally differentiated effector memory CD45RA+ cells were excluded. There are 13 residues in the CDR3. Trimming took 4 bases from V and 9 from J, leaving 16 bases between them. Germline CDR1 reads SGHDT; CDR2 reads YYEEEE.

The origin of this receptor is a man aged 18 to 30 in good health. Some clones in this sample may be carry-over from other donors' samples. The sample consisted of naive CD8+ T cells from PBMCs. The chain joins TRBV5-6 to TRBJ2-5; tentatively, D is TRBD1 or TRBD2 (5 bases each). This CDR3 is CASSPDGKGAQYF. Written as DNA, the CDR3 is TGTGCCAGCAGCCCGGACGGGAAAGGGGCCCAGTACTTC.